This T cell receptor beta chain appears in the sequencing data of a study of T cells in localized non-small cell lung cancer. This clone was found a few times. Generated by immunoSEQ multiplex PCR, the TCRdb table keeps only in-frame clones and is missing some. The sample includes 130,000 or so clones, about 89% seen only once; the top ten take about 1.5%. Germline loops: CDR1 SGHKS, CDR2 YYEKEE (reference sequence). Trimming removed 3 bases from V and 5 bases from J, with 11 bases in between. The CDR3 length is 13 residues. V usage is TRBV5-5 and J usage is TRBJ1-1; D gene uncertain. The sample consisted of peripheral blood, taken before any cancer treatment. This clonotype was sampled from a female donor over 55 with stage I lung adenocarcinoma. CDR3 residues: CASSWTRQTEAFF. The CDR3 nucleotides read TGTGCCAGCAGCTGGACTCGACAAACTGAAGCTTTCTTT.